The present T cell receptor beta chain was sequenced within a study of blood T cell repertoires in COVID-19. Study background: Acute and convalescent COVID-19 samples came from the United States, Italy and Spain.

The method was immunoSEQ multiplex PCR; TCRdb's version includes in-frame clones alone and lacks a portion of them. The sample includes over 120,000 clones, roughly 88% of them seen just once. V gave up 3 bases and J gave up 3 bases, with 10 bases separating them. The germline V gene encodes CDR1 SGDLS and CDR2 YYNGEE. The CDR3 length is 13 residues. The source of this sequence is a woman aged 45 to 65 with acute or convalescent COVID-19. The sample consisted of peripheral blood. The J gene is TRBJ2-7, the V gene TRBV9, with D hard to call. The CDR3 reads CASSAHWSYEQYF. The CDR3 DNA reads TGTGCCAGCAGCGCACACTGGAGCTACGAGCAGTACTTC.